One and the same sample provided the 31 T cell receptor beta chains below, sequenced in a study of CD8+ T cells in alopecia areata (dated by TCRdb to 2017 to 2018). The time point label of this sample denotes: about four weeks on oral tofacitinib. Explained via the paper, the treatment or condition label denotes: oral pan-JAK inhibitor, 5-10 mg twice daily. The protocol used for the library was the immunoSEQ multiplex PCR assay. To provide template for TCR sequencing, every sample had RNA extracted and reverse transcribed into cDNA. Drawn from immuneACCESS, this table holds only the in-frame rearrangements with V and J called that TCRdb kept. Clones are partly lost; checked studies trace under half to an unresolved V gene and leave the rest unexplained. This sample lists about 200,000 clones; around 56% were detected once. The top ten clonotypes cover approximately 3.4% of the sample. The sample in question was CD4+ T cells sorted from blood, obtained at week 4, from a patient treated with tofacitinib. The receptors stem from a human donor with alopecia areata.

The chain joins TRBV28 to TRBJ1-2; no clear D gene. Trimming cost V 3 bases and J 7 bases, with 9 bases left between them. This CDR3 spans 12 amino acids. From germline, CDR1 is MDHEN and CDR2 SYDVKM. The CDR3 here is CASSFPQSGYTF. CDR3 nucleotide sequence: TGTGCCAGCAGTTTCCCACAAAGTGGCTACACCTTC.

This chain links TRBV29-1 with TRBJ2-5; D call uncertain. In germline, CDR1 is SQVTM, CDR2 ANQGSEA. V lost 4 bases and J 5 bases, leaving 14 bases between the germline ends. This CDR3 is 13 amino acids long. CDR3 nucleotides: TGCAGCGTTGTAGAGGATTCCCCGGAGACCCAGTACTTC. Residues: CSVVEDSPETQYF.

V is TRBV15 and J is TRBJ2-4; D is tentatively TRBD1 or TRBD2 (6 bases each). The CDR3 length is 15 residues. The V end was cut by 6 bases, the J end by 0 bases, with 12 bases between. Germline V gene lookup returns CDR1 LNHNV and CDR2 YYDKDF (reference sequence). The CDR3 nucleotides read TGTGCCACCAGGGAGGGGGGCTTAGCCAAAAACATTCAGTACTTC. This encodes CATREGGLAKNIQYF.

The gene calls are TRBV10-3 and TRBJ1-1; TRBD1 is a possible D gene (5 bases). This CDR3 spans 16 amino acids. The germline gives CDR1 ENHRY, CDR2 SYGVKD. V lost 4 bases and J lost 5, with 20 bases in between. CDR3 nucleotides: TGTGCCATCAGTGGAGAACTGGGACTCGGGGGGACTGAAGCTTTCTTT. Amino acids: CAISGELGLGGTEAFF.

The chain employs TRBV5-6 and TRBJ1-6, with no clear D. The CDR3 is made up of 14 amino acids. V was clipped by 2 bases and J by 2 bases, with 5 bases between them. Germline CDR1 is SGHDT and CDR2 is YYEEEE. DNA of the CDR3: TGTGCCAGCAGCTTACGGACCTATAATTCACCCCTCCACTTT. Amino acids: CASSLRTYNSPLHF.

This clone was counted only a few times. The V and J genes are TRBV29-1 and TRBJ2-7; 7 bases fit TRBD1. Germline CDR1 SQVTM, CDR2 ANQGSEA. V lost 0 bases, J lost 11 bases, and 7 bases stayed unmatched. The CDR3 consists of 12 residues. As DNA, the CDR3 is TGCAGCGTTGAAGATCACCAGGGGGTGAAGTACTTC. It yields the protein CSVEDHQGVKYF.

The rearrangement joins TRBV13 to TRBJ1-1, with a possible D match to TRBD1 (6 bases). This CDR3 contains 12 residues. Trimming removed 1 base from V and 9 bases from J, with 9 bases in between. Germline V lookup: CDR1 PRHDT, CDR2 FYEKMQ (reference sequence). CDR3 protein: CASSLAGVKAFF. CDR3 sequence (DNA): TGTGCCAGCAGCTTAGCAGGGGTAAAAGCTTTCTTT.

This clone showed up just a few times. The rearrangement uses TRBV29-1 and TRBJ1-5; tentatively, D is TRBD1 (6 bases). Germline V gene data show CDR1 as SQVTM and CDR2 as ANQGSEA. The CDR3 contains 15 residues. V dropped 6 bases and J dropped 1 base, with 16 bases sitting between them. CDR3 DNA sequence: TGCAGCGTCGCATTCCAGACAGGAAGCAATCAGCCCCAGCATTTT. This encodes CSVAFQTGSNQPQHF.

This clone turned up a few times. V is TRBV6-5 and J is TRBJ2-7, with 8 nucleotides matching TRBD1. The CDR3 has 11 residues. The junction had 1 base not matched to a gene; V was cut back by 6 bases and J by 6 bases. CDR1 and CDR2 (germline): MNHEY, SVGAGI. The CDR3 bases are TGTGCCAGCAGACAGGGGGGCGAGCAGTACTTC. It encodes CASRQGGEQYF.

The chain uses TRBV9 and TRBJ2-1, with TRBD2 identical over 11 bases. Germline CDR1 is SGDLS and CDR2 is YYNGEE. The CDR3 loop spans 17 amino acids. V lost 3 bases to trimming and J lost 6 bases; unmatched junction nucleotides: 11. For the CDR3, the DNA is TGTGCCAGCAGCGATGGACTAGCGGGTCCCCCAGGCAATGAGCAGTTCTTC. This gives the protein CASSDGLAGPPGNEQFF.

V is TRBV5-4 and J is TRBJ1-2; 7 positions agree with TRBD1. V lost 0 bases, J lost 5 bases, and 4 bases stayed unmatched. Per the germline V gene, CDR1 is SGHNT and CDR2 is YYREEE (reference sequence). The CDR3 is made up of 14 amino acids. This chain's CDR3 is CASSLDRGVYGYTF. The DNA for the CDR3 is TGTGCCAGCAGCTTGGACAGGGGCGTTTATGGCTACACCTTC.

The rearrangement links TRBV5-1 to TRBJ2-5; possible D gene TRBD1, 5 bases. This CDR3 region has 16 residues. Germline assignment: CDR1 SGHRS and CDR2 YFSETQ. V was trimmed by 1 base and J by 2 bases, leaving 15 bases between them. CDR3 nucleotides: TGCGCCAGCAGCTTGAGGGGCTGGGCGGATCAAGAGACCCAGTACTTC. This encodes CASSLRGWADQETQYF.

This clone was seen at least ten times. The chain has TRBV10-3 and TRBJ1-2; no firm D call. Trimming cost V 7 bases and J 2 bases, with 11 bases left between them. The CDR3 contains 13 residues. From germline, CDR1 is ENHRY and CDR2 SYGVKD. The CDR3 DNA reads TGTGCCATCAATTACGACGGCAACTATGGCTACACCTTC. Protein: CAINYDGNYGYTF.

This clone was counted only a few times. For the CDR3, the DNA is TGTGCCAGCAGTGGACAGGGGGCAGGAGACACTGAAGCTTTCTTT. Translation gives CASSGQGAGDTEAFF. The rearrangement uses TRBV28 and TRBJ1-1; 11 nucleotides match TRBD1. This CDR3 has 15 amino acids. Germline-derived CDR1 and CDR2 are MDHEN and SYDVKM. V lost 5 bases and J lost 3; bases outside the gene matches: 5.

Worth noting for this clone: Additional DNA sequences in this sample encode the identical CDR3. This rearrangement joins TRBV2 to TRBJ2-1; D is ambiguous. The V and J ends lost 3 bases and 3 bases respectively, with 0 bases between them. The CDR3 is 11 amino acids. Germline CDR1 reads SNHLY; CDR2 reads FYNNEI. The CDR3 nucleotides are TGTGCCAGCAGTGACTACAATGAGCAGTTCTTC. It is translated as CASSDYNEQFF.

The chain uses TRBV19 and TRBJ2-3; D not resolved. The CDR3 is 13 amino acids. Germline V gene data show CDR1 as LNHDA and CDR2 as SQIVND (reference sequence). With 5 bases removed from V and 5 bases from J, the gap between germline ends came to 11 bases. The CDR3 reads CASSDGSLDTQYF. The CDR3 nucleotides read TGTGCCAGTAGTGACGGGTCGTTAGATACGCAGTATTTT. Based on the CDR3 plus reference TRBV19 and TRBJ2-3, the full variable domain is DGGITQSPKYLFRKEGQNVTLSCEQNLNHDAMYWYRQDPGQGLRLIYYSQIVNDFQKGDIAEGYSVSREKKESFPLTVTSAQKNPTAFYLCASSDGSLDTQYFGPGTRLTVL.

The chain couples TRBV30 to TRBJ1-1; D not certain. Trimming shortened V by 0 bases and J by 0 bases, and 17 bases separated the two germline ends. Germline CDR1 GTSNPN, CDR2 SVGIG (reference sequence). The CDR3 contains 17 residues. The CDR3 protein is CAWSVRRTAAMNTEAFF. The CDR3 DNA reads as TGTGCCTGGAGTGTTCGACGAACCGCCGCCATGAACACTGAAGCTTTCTTT.

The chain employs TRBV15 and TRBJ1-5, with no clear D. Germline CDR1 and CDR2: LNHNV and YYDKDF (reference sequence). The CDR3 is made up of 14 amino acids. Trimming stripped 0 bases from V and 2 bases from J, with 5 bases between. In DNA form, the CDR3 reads TGTGCCACCAGCAGAGATAGAGGCAATCAGCCCCAGCATTTT. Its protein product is CATSRDRGNQPQHF.

The CDR3 loop reads CAWNDRNNEKLFF. The CDR3 bases are TGTGCCTGGAACGACAGAAATAATGAAAAACTGTTTTTT. The chain employs TRBV30 and TRBJ1-4; D perhaps matches TRBD1 (5 bases). Trimming removed 4 bases at V and 4 bases at J, with 10 bases between. Per the germline V gene, CDR1 is GTSNPN and CDR2 is SVGIG (reference sequence). The CDR3 consists of 13 residues. Filled out from reference TRBV30 and TRBJ1-4, the complete variable domain reads SQTIHQWPATLVQPVGSPLSLECTVEGTSNPNLYWYRQAAGRGLQLLFYSVGIGQISSEVPQNLSASRPQDRQFILSSKKLLLSDSGFYLCAWNDRNNEKLFFGSGTQLSVL.

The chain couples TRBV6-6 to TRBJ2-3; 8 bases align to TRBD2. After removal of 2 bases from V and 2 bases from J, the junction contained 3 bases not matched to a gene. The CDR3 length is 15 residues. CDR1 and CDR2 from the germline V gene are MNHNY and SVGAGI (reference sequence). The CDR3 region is CASSYLAGDTDTQYF. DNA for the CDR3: TGTGCCAGCAGTTACCTAGCGGGTGACACAGATACGCAGTATTTT.

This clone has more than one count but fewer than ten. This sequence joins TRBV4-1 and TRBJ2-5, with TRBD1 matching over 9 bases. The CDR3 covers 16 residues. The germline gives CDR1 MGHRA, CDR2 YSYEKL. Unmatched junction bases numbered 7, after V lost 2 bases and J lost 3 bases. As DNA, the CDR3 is TGCGCCAGCAGCCAACTGGGACAGGGAGGGAAAGAGACCCAGTACTTC. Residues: CASSQLGQGGKETQYF.

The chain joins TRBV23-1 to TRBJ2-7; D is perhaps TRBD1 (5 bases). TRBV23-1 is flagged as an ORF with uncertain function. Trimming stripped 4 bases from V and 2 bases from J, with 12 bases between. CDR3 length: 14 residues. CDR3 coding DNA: TGCGCCAGCAGTCGGCGACAGCGCACCTACGAGCAGTACTTC. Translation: CASSRRQRTYEQYF.

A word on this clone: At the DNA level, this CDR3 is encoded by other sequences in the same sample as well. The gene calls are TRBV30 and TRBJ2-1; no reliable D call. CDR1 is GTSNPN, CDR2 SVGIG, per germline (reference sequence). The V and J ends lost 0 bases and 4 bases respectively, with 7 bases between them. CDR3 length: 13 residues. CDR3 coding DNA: TGTGCCTGGAGTGTCGGACGTTACAATGAGCAGTTCTTC. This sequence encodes CAWSVGRYNEQFF. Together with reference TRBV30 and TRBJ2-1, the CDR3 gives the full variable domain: SQTIHQWPATLVQPVGSPLSLECTVEGTSNPNLYWYRQAAGRGLQLLFYSVGIGQISSEVPQNLSASRPQDRQFILSSKKLLLSDSGFYLCAWSVGRYNEQFFGPGTRLTVL.

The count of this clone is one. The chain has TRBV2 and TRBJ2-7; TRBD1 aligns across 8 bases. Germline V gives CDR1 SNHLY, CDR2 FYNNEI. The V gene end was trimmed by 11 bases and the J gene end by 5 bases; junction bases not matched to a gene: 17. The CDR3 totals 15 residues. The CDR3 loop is CAGSSRTGIDNEQYF. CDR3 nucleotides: TGTGCCGGAAGCAGTCGGACAGGGATTGATAACGAGCAGTACTTC.

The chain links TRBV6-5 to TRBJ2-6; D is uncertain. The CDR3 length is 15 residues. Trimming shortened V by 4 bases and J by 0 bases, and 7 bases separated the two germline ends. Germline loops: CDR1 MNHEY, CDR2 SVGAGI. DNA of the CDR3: TGTGCCAGCAGTTTCCAGAGCTCTGGGGCCAACGTCCTGACTTTC. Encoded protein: CASSFQSSGANVLTF.

The DNA for the CDR3 is TGTGCCAGCAGCCTCGGTTCCCTGATAGACCCAGCGCATTTT. Encoded protein: CASSLGSLIDPAHF. The chain is built from TRBV28 and TRBJ1-5; D not resolved. V lost 6 bases, J lost 15 bases, and 24 bases lay in between. Germline V gives CDR1 MDHEN, CDR2 SYDVKM. The CDR3 has 14 amino acids.

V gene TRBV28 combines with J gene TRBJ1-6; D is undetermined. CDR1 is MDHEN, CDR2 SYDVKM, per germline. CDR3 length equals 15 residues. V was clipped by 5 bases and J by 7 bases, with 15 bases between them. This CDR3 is CASSGAWFGNSPLHF. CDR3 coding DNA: TGTGCCAGCAGTGGAGCGTGGTTTGGGAATTCACCCCTCCACTTT.

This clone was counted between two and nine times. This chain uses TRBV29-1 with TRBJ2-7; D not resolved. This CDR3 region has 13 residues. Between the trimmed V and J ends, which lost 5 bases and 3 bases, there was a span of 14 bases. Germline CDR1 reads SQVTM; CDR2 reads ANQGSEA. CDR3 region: CSVKGVADYEQYF. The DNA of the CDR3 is TGCAGCGTTAAAGGTGTAGCAGACTACGAGCAGTACTTC.

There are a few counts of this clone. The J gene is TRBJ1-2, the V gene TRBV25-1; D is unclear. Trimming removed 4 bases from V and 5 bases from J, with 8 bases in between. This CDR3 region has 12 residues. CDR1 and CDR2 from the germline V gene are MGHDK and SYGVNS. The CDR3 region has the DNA TGTGCCAGCAGTGGATCAGCGTATGGCTACACCTTC. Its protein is CASSGSAYGYTF.

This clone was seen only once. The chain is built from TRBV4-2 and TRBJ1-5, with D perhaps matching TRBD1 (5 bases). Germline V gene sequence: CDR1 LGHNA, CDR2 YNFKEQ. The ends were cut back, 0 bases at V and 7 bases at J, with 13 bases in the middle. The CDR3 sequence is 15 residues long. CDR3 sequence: CASSQDAQGAQPQHF. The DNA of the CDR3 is TGTGCCAGCAGCCAAGACGCGCAGGGAGCGCAGCCCCAGCATTTT.

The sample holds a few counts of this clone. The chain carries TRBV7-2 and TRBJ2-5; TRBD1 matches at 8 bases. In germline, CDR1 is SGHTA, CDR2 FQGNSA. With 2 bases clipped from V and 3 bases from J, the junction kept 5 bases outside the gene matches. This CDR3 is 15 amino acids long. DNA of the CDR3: TGTGCCAGCAGCTTACAGGGGGCGGAAAAAGAGACCCAGTACTTC. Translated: CASSLQGAEKETQYF.